This T cell receptor (beta chain) was captured by sequencing in a study of blood T cells in healthy people across ages. Study-wide findings and caveats: Underestimates were what the diversity estimates from one million T cells were considered to be. TCR beta diversity per million T cells fell roughly linearly with age.

Regarding this clonotype: Antigen unknown.

A second about 7 to 11 cycle PCR used barcoded and J-beta primers. TCRdb re-called the 5' RACE reads through MiXCR, storing one row per CDR3 protein. Of about 510,000 distinct CDR3 sequences in the sample, around 27% were seen once. V was shortened by 2 bases and J by 0 bases, with 13 bases between the two germline ends. This CDR3 comprises 16 residues. Germline V gene sequence: CDR1 SGHRS, CDR2 YFSETQ. These data are also associated with another study on T cells of mothers and their children. That paper states: Healthy Caucasian mothers, a few in number, and their six children were the donors. Mothers and children who were related shared slightly more overlap than unrelated pairs, but not significantly more.

The specimen sequenced was blood. The clonotype originates from a boy aged 2 to 9 in good health. The chain has TRBV5-1 and TRBJ2-3; D possibly matches TRBD1 or TRBD2 (6 bases each). CDR3 nucleotide sequence: TGCGCCAGCAGCTTAGAGGGGGGAGCTAGCACAGATACGCAGTATTTT. Its translation: CASSLEGGASTDTQYF.